A selection of T cell receptor beta chains follows, all from one sample in a study of spatial heterogeneity in lung cancer. Using its own MiXCR run on the 5' RACE reads, TCRdb lists one record per CDR3 protein. The sample gives around 60,000 distinct CDR3 sequences, approximately 8% of which show up once; approximately 15% is in the top ten. Sequencing used PBMCs, obtained at surgery. The receptor source for this set is a female donor with early-stage non-small cell lung cancer. Both conserved end residues are part of each CDR3. A D gene is named only where the DNA matches it firmly. Clone size appears in some rows only: once, few, many, or a class for an expanded clone.

d_gene,len,abundance,v_gene,j_gene,CDR3nt,CDR3aa
TRBD1,16,-,TRBV6-1,TRBJ2-6,TGTGCCAGTACAGGGGCCCGGACTTCTGGGGCCAACGTCCTGACTTTC,CASTGARTSGANVLTF
-,13,-,TRBV29-1,TRBJ2-4,TGCAGCGTTGAAGTTCGGAGCCGAAACATTCAGTACTTC,CSVEVRSRNIQYF
-,14,-,TRBV29-1,TRBJ1-1,TGCAGCACACGAGCCGGGGGGGGAAACACTGAAGCTTTCTTT,CSTRAGGGNTEAFF
TRBD2,17,many,TRBV9,TRBJ2-3,TGTGCCAGCAGCGTAGGACTAGCGGGGGGAGGCACAGATACGCAGTATTTT,CASSVGLAGGGTDTQYF
-,13,-,TRBV27,TRBJ2-7,TGTGCCAGCAGTTTTGCCGCGACCCACGAGCAGTACTTC,CASSFAATHEQYF
-,14,-,TRBV7-6,TRBJ2-5,TGTGCCAGCAGCCCGGACGGATTAAGCGGGACCCAGTACTTC,CASSPDGLSGTQYF
-,14,-,TRBV15,TRBJ2-7,TGTGCCACCAGCCCCGGGACACCCACCTACGAGCAGTACTTC,CATSPGTPTYEQYF
-,14,-,TRBV20-1,TRBJ1-4,TGCAGTGCTAGGGCCGAGCGGCCGTTTGAAAAACTGTTTTTT,CSARAERPFEKLFF
TRBD1,15,few,TRBV7-3,TRBJ1-1,TGTGCCAGCAGCCCCCTACAGGGGGCGAACACTGAAGCTTTCTTT,CASSPLQGANTEAFF
TRBD2,16,-,TRBV12-3/TRBV12-4,TRBJ2-3,TGTGCCAGCAGGCCTAGCGGGGGCCGGGGCACAGATACGCAGTATTTT,CASRPSGGRGTDTQYF
-,14,many,TRBV11-1,TRBJ2-1,TGTGCCAGCAGCTTCGGCCAGCCTTACAATGAGCAGTTCTTC,CASSFGQPYNEQFF
TRBD1,13,-,TRBV27,TRBJ2-1,TGTGCCAGCAGTTCCCAGGGGGTCAATGAGCAGTTCTTC,CASSSQGVNEQFF
-,13,many,TRBV15,TRBJ1-1,TGTGCCACCAGCCATCGGGCGAAAACTGAAGCTTTCTTT,CATSHRAKTEAFF
-,14,few,TRBV7-8,TRBJ1-2,TGTGCCAGCAGCTTAGGCAATACCGTCTATGGCTACACCTTC,CASSLGNTVYGYTF
-,11,many,TRBV20-1,TRBJ1-1,TGCAGTGCTGGGCCCGTCCCTGAAGCTTTCTTT,CSAGPVPEAFF
-,14,many,TRBV7-2,TRBJ1-1,TGTGCCAGCAGCCCGTGGAGTGGGGTCACTGAAGCTTTCTTT,CASSPWSGVTEAFF
TRBD1,17,-,TRBV15,TRBJ1-4,TGTGCCACCAGCAGACCCGGGACAGGGATCCGGAGTGAAAAACTGTTTTTT,CATSRPGTGIRSEKLFF